A single sample is the source of the 5 T cell receptor beta chains below, sequenced in a study of blood T cell repertoires in COVID-19. The data were produced by immunoSEQ multiplex PCR, yet TCRdb's version contains in-frame clones alone and is incomplete. Among over 75,000 clones listed, around 80% were seen once. Input material: peripheral blood. Receptors were obtained from a woman aged 80 or over with acute or convalescent COVID-19.

This clone was seen a single time. The V and J genes are TRBV6-5 and TRBJ2-3; D might be TRBD2 (7 bases). The CDR3 loop spans 15 amino acids. V lost 2 bases to trimming and J lost 6 bases, with 15 bases between them. The germline CDR1 and CDR2 sequences are MNHEY and SVGAGI. The CDR3 region has the DNA TGTGCCAGCAGTTACGGCGCGGGGGCGGCCGATACGCAGTATTTT. This translates into CASSYGAGAADTQYF.

The count of this clone is one. This sequence joins TRBV5-1 and TRBJ2-3, with 7 bases identical to TRBD1. Germline V gene sequence: CDR1 SGHRS, CDR2 YFSETQ. The CDR3 covers 16 residues. J gave up 0 bases and V 2 bases, and 6 bases lay outside the gene matches. CDR3 DNA: TGCGCCAGCAGCTTTGGACAGGCCCCTAGCACAGATACGCAGTATTTT. It specifies CASSFGQAPSTDTQYF.

V is TRBV3-1 (or the pseudogene TRBV3-2) and J is TRBJ2-3; 13 nucleotides line up with TRBD2. The CDR3 spans 15 residues. Germline CDR1 and CDR2: LGHDT and YNNKEL (reference sequence). J was trimmed by 4 bases and V by 6 bases; bases with no gene match: 4. The CDR3 nucleotides read TGTGCCAGCAGACCCGGGACTAGCGGGGCAGATACGCAGTATTTT. This translates into CASRPGTSGADTQYF.

V usage is TRBV28 and J usage is TRBJ1-2, with 8 bases lining up with TRBD1. The CDR3 totals 13 residues. CDR1 is MDHEN and CDR2 is SYDVKM in the germline V gene. V dropped 6 bases and J dropped 7; count of bases not matched to a gene: 7. CDR3 in amino acids: CASRYQGAPGYTF. The CDR3 region has the DNA TGTGCCAGCAGGTACCAGGGGGCGCCTGGCTACACCTTC.

V is TRBV18 and J is TRBJ1-1, with D perhaps matching TRBD1 (5 bases). Germline V gene sequence: CDR1 KGHSH, CDR2 LQKENI. This CDR3 has 16 residues. V lost 2 bases, J lost 2 bases, and 15 bases lay in between. CDR3 region: CASSPGAGTDNTEAFF. CDR3 sequence (DNA): TGTGCCAGCTCACCAGGCGCCGGGACTGATAACACTGAAGCTTTCTTT.